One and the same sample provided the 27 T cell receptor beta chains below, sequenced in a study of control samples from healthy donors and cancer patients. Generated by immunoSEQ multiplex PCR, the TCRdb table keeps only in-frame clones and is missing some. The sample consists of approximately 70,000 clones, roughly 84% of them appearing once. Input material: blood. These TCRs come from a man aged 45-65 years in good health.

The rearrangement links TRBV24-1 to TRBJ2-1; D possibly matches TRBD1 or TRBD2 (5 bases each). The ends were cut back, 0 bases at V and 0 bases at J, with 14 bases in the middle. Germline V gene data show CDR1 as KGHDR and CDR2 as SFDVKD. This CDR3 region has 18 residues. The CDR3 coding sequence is TGTGCCACCAGTGATTTGCGGGACGGACCGAGCTCCTACAATGAGCAGTTCTTC. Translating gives CATSDLRDGPSSYNEQFF.

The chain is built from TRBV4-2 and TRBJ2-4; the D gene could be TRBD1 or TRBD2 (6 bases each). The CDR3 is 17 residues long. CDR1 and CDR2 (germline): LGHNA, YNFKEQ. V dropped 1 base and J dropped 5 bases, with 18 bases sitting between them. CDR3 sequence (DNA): TGTGCCAGCAGCCAAGTCCTGTCCGGGGGCGACCAAAACATTCAGTACTTC. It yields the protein CASSQVLSGGDQNIQYF.

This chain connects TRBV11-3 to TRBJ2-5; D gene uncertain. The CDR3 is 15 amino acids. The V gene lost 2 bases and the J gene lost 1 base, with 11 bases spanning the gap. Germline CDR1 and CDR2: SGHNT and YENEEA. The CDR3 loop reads CASSLQRSFQETQYF. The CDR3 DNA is TGTGCCAGCAGCTTACAGCGTAGCTTCCAAGAGACCCAGTACTTC.

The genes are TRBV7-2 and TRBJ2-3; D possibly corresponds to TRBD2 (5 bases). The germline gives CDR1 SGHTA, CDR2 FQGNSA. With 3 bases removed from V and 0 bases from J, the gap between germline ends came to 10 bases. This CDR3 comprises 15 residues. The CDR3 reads CASSFLAGSTDTQYF. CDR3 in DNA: TGTGCCAGCAGCTTCCTCGCGGGCAGCACAGATACGCAGTATTTT.

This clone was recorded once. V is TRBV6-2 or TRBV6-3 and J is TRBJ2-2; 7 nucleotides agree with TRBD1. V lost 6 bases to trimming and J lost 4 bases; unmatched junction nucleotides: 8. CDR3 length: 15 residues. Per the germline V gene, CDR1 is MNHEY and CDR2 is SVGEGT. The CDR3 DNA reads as TGTGCCAGCAGCCCAGTACAGGGGACCACCGGGGAGCTGTTTTTT. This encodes CASSPVQGTTGELFF.

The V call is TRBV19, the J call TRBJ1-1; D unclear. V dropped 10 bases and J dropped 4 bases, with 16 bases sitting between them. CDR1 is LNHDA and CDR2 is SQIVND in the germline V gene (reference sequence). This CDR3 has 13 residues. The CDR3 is CATPLGEGTEAFF. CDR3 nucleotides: TGTGCCACTCCCCTCGGGGAGGGCACTGAAGCTTTCTTT.

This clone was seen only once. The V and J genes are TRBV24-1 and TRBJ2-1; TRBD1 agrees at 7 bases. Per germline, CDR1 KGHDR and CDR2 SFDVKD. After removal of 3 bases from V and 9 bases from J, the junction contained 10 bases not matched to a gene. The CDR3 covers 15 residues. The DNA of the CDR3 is TGTGCCACCAGTGATCCTCGACAGGGTCAGGGTGAGCAGTTCTTC. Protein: CATSDPRQGQGEQFF.

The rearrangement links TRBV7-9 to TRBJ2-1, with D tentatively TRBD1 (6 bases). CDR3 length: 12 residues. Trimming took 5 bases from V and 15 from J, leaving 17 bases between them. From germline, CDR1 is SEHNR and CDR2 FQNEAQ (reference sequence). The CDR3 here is CASSQGEQGRFF. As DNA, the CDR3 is TGTGCCAGCAGCCAAGGGGAACAGGGACGGTTCTTC.

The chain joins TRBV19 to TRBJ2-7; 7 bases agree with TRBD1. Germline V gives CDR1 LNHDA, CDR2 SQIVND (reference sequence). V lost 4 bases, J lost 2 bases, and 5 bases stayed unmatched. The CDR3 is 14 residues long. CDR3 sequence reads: CASSTRDRPYEQYF. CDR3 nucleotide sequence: TGTGCCAGTAGTACCCGGGACAGACCCTACGAGCAGTACTTC.

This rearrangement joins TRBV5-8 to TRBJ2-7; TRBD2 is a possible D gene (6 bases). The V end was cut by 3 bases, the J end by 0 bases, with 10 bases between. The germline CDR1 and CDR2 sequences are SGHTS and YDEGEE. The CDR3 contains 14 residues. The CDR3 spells CASSWLGGSYEQYF. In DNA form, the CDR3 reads TGTGCCAGCAGCTGGCTCGGGGGCTCCTACGAGCAGTACTTC.

The CDR3, as DNA: TGTGCCAGCAGCTTGGGGGGCGCTCAAGAGACCCAGTACTTC. Translating it yields CASSLGGAQETQYF. The chain has TRBV5-4 and TRBJ2-5, with D possibly matching TRBD1 (5 bases). V lost 0 bases to trimming and J lost 2 bases, with 8 bases between them. This CDR3 has 14 residues. CDR1 SGHNT and CDR2 YYREEE come from the germline V gene (reference sequence).

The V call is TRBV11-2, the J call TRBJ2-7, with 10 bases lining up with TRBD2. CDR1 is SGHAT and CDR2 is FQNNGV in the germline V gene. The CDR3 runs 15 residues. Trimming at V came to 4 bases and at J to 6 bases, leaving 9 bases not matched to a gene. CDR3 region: CASSSPAGGPPEQYF. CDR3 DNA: TGTGCCAGCAGCTCCCCAGCGGGAGGGCCTCCCGAGCAGTACTTC.

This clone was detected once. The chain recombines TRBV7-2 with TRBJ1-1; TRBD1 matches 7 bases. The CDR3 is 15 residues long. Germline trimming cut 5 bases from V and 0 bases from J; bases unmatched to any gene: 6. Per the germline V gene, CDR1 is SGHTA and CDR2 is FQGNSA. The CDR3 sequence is CASSRTQGMNTEAFF. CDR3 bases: TGTGCCAGCAGCAGAACACAGGGGATGAACACTGAAGCTTTCTTT.

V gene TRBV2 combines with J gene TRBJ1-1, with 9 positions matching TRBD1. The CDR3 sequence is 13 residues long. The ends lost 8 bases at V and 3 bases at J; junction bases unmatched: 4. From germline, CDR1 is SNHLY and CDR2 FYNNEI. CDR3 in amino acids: CASGTGRDTEAFF. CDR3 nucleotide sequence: TGTGCCAGCGGGACAGGGCGGGACACTGAAGCTTTCTTT.

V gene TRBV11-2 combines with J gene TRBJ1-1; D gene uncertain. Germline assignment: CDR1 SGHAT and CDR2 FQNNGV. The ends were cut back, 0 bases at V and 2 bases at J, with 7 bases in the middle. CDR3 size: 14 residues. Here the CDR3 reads CASSLDLTNTEAFF. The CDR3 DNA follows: TGTGCCAGCAGCTTAGATCTGACTAACACTGAAGCTTTCTTT.

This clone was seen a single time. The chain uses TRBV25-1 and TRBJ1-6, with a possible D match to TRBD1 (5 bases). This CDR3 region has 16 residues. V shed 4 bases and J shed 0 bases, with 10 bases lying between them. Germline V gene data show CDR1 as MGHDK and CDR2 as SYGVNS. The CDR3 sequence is CASSGRQSSYNSPLHF. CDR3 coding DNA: TGTGCCAGCAGTGGGAGACAGAGCTCCTATAATTCACCCCTCCACTTT.

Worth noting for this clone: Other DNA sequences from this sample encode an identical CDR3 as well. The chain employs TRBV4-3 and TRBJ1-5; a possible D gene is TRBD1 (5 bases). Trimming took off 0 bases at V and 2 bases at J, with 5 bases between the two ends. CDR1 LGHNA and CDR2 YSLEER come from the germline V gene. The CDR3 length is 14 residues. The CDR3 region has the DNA TGCGCCAGCAGCCAAGACAGGGGCAATCAGCCCCAGCATTTT. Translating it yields CASSQDRGNQPQHF.

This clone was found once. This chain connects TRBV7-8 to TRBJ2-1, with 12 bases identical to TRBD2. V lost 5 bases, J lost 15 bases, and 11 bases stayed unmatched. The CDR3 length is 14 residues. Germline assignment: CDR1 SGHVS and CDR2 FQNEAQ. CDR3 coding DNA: TGTGCCAGCAGCCAGGGACTAGCGGGTTTTGCGGGGTTCTTC. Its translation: CASSQGLAGFAGFF.

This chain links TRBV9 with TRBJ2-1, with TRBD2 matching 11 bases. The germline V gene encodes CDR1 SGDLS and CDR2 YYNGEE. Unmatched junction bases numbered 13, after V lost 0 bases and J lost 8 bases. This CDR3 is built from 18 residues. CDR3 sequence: CASSVGAGLAGGVDEQFF. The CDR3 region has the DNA TGTGCCAGCAGCGTAGGGGCGGGGCTAGCGGGAGGTGTGGATGAGCAGTTCTTC.

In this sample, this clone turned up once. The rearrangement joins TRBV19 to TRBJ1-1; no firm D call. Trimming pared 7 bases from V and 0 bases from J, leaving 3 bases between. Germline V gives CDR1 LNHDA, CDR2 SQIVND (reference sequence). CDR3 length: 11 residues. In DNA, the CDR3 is TGTGCCAGTATTATGAACACTGAAGCTTTCTTT. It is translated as CASIMNTEAFF.

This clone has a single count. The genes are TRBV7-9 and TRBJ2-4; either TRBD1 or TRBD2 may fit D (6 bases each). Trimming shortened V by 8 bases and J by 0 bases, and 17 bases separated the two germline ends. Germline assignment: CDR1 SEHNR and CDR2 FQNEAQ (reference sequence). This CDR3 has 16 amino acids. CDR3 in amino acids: CASLALGGPAKNIQYF. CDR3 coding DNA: TGTGCCAGCCTAGCTCTGGGGGGCCCAGCCAAAAACATTCAGTACTTC.

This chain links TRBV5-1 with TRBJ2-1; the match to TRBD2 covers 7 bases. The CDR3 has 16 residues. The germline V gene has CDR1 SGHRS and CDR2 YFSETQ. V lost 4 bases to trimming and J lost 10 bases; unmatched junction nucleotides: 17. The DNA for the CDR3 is TGCGCCAGCAGCCCGGATTCTACGCGGGAGAGACGGGAGCAGTTCTTC. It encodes CASSPDSTRERREQFF.

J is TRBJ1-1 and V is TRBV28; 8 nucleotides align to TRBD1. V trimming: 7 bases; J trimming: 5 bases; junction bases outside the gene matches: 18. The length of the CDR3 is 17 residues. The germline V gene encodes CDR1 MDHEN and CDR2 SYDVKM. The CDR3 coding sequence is TGTGCCAGCAACCCTTCGCCAGGGGGCCAGGGAAAGACTGAAGCTTTCTTT. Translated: CASNPSPGGQGKTEAFF.

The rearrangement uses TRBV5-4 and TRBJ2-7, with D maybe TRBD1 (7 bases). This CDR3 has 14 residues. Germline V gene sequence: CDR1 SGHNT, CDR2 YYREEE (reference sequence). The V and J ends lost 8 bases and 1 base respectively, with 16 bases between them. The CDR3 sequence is CASGRGRGSYEQYF. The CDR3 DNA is TGTGCCAGTGGGCGGGGCAGGGGGTCCTACGAGCAGTACTTC.

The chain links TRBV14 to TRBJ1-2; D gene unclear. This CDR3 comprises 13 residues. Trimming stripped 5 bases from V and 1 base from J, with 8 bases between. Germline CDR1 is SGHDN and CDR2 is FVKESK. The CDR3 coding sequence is TGTGCCAGCAGCGAGCGATTTAACTATGGCTACACCTTC. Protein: CASSERFNYGYTF.

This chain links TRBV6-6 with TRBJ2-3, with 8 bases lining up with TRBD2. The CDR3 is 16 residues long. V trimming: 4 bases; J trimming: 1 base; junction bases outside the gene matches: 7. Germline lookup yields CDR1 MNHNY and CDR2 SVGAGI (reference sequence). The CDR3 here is CASSSQLAGRTDTQYF. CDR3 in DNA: TGTGCCAGCAGTTCCCAGTTAGCGGGACGCACAGATACGCAGTATTTT.

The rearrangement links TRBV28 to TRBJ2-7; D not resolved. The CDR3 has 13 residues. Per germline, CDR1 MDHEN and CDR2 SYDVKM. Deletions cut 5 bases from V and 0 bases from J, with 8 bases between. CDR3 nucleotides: TGTGCCAGCAGTCCAATTACCTCCTACGAGCAGTACTTC. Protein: CASSPITSYEQYF.